A single sample gave rise to the 20 T cell receptor beta chains below, sequenced in a study of cytomegalovirus exposure and HLA in healthy donors. Using immunoSEQ multiplex PCR, the repertoire was profiled, and TCRdb retains in-frame clones only, with some absent. Among roughly 120,000 clones listed, roughly 86% were seen once. The sample taken for sequencing was PBMCs. The receptors derive from a man aged 18 to 30 in good health and CMV-seronegative.

The chain uses TRBV30 and TRBJ2-2; unclear D gene. This CDR3 is 15 amino acids long. V was trimmed by 0 bases and J by 1 base, leaving 9 bases between them. The germline V gene encodes CDR1 GTSNPN and CDR2 SVGIG (reference sequence). In DNA form, the CDR3 reads TGTGCCTGGAGTGTACGGAGCAGGAACACCGGGGAGCTGTTTTTT. It specifies CAWSVRSRNTGELFF.

The chain links TRBV19 to TRBJ1-2; the match to TRBD1 covers 8 bases. V gave up 5 bases and J gave up 4 bases; unmatched junction bases: 6. Germline V gene lookup returns CDR1 LNHDA and CDR2 SQIVND (reference sequence). CDR3 length: 14 residues. The CDR3 DNA follows: TGTGCCAGTAGTTCGGCAGGGGGCGGCTATGGCTACACCTTC. It yields the protein CASSSAGGGYGYTF.

The chain couples TRBV4-2 to TRBJ2-3; TRBD2 matches at 14 bases. This CDR3 contains 18 residues. J was trimmed by 5 bases and V by 4 bases; bases with no gene match: 11. CDR1 LGHNA and CDR2 YNFKEQ come from the germline V gene. In nucleotides, the CDR3 is TGTGCCAGCAGCCTACCAATCGGACTAGCGGGGGGCGTAGATACGCAGTATTTT. It encodes CASSLPIGLAGGVDTQYF.

This clone turned up a few times. The chain links TRBV7-2 to TRBJ1-2; TRBD1 aligns across 9 bases. This CDR3 has 15 residues. V was pared by 4 bases and J by 3 bases, with 6 bases of the junction left unmatched. Germline V gene sequence: CDR1 SGHTA, CDR2 FQGNSA. The CDR3 DNA is TGTGCCAGCAGCTCCGACAGGGGGTCCCACTATGGCTACACCTTC. This codes for CASSSDRGSHYGYTF. Filled out from reference TRBV7-2 and TRBJ1-2, the complete variable domain reads GAGVSQSPSNKVTEKGKDVELRCDPISGHTALYWYRQSLGQGLEFLIYFQGNSAPDKSGLPSDRFSAERTGGSVSTLTIQRTQQEDSAVYLCASSSDRGSHYGYTFGSGTRLTVV.

The rearrangement uses TRBV5-4 and TRBJ1-2; 8 bases are shared with TRBD1. CDR3 length: 12 amino acids. Germline-derived CDR1 and CDR2 are SGHNT and YYREEE (reference sequence). V gave up 5 bases and J gave up 6 bases; unmatched junction bases: 3. The CDR3 nucleotides read TGTGCCAGCAGATCAGGGGGCGATGGCTACACCTTC. Translation: CASRSGGDGYTF.

The chain is built from TRBV27 and TRBJ2-1; D possibly corresponds to TRBD1 (6 bases). Trimming took off 7 bases at V and 8 bases at J, with 21 bases between the two ends. The CDR3 has 15 residues. CDR1 and CDR2 from the germline V gene are MNHEY and SMNVEV (reference sequence). The CDR3 here is CASTHGFRGFDEQFF. In DNA form, the CDR3 reads TGTGCCAGCACCCACGGTTTTAGGGGGTTCGATGAGCAGTTCTTC.

This rearrangement joins TRBV6-4 to TRBJ2-3; TRBD2 matches 9 bases. There are 15 residues in the CDR3. Germline V lookup: CDR1 MRHNA, CDR2 SNTAGT. J gave up 0 bases and V 3 bases, and 1 base lay outside the gene matches. The CDR3 DNA reads as TGTGCCAGCAGTGAGCGGGGGGGCAGCACAGATACGCAGTATTTT. Translated, it gives CASSERGGSTDTQYF.

V usage is TRBV5-6 and J usage is TRBJ1-1, with a possible D match to TRBD1 (6 bases). The length of the CDR3 is 17 residues. Trimming removed 0 bases at V and 2 bases at J, with 17 bases between. Per the germline V gene, CDR1 is SGHDT and CDR2 is YYEEEE. The CDR3 region is CASSLAPSGGTNTEAFF. As DNA, the CDR3 is TGTGCCAGCAGCTTGGCCCCTTCTGGGGGCACCAACACTGAAGCTTTCTTT.

This clone appeared a single time. This rearrangement joins TRBV7-9 to TRBJ2-2; D remains ambiguous. CDR3 length: 14 amino acids. V lost 6 bases, J lost 4 bases, and 12 bases lay in between. Germline loops: CDR1 SEHNR, CDR2 FQNEAQ (reference sequence). CDR3 loop: CASRASSSTGELFF. CDR3 coding DNA: TGTGCCAGCAGGGCTAGTTCGAGCACCGGGGAGCTGTTTTTT.

The chain couples TRBV6-5 to TRBJ2-5; 7 bases are a match to TRBD2. This CDR3 comprises 14 residues. Germline V CDR1 and CDR2: MNHEY, SVGAGI. J gave up 3 bases and V 4 bases, and 5 bases lay outside the gene matches. In DNA, the CDR3 is TGTGCCAGCAGTTCTTTCACTAGCGAAGAGACCCAGTACTTC. Translating gives CASSSFTSEETQYF.

The chain couples TRBV19 to TRBJ2-7; 7 nucleotides line up with TRBD2. Germline CDR1 LNHDA, CDR2 SQIVND (reference sequence). CDR3 size: 14 residues. Losses at the gene ends were 1 base for V and 5 bases for J; bases not matched to a gene: 5. The DNA of the CDR3 is TGTGCCAGTAGTATAGGGGGGGGTCCCCACGAGCAGTACTTC. Its translation is CASSIGGGPHEQYF.

V is TRBV7-9 and J is TRBJ2-5; D remains unclear. There are 14 residues in the CDR3. V lost 4 bases to trimming and J lost 6 bases, with 15 bases between them. Germline V CDR1 and CDR2: SEHNR, FQNEAQ (reference sequence). The CDR3 coding sequence is TGTGCCAGCAGCTCACCGGGTCCGAAGAAGACCCAGTACTTC. Protein sequence: CASSSPGPKKTQYF.

This clone came up once. The V gene is TRBV5-5, the J gene TRBJ2-7; D not resolved. The CDR3 is made up of 15 amino acids. Germline values: CDR1 SGHKS, CDR2 YYEKEE (reference sequence). Trimming pared 0 bases from V and 0 bases from J, leaving 10 bases between. CDR3: CASSLGQASSYEQYF. The CDR3 nucleotides read TGTGCCAGCAGCTTGGGGCAGGCCAGCTCCTACGAGCAGTACTTC.

In this sample, this clone turned up once. The J gene is TRBJ1-1, the V gene TRBV13; 8 positions agree with TRBD1. Losses at the gene ends were 3 bases for V and 3 bases for J; bases not matched to a gene: 6. The CDR3 is made up of 15 amino acids. The germline V gene has CDR1 PRHDT and CDR2 FYEKMQ (reference sequence). The CDR3 protein is CASSFGDRGYTEAFF. The CDR3 nucleotides are TGTGCCAGCAGCTTTGGTGACAGGGGATACACTGAAGCTTTCTTT.

The CDR3 bases are TGTGCCTGGAGCGGAGGGACCAGAAATTCACCCCTCCACTTT. It is translated as CAWSGGTRNSPLHF. The V and J genes are TRBV30 and TRBJ1-6; weak D call: TRBD1 (5 bases). V dropped 3 bases and J dropped 7 bases, with 13 bases sitting between them. Germline lookup yields CDR1 GTSNPN and CDR2 SVGIG (reference sequence). This CDR3 comprises 14 residues. The variable domain in full, with the rest retrieved from reference TRBV30 and TRBJ1-6, is SQTIHQWPATLVQPVGSPLSLECTVEGTSNPNLYWYRQAAGRGLQLLFYSVGIGQISSEVPQNLSASRPQDRQFILSSKKLLLSDSGFYLCAWSGGTRNSPLHFGNGTRLTVT.

This chain joins TRBV6-1 and TRBJ1-2; D remains ambiguous. The V end lost 0 bases, the J end lost 5 bases, and 10 bases lay between the germline ends. In germline, CDR1 is MNHNS, CDR2 SASEGT. The CDR3 is made up of 14 amino acids. CDR3 nucleotide sequence: TGTGCCAGCAGTGAAGCTGGCAGTTCTTATGGCTACACCTTC. This codes for CASSEAGSSYGYTF.

The rearrangement joins TRBV19 to TRBJ1-3, with TRBD1 matching over 10 bases. The J segment lost 0 bases and the V segment lost 2 bases, leaving 1 base of the junction unmatched. This CDR3 has 16 amino acids. Germline CDR1 and CDR2: LNHDA and SQIVND (reference sequence). The CDR3 DNA reads TGTGCCAGTAGTATAAGGACAGGGGGCTCTGGAAACACCATATATTTT. This sequence encodes CASSIRTGGSGNTIYF. Supplemented by reference TRBV19 and TRBJ1-3, the full variable domain reads DGGITQSPKYLFRKEGQNVTLSCEQNLNHDAMYWYRQDPGQGLRLIYYSQIVNDFQKGDIAEGYSVSREKKESFPLTVTSAQKNPTAFYLCASSIRTGGSGNTIYFGEGSWLTVV.

V gene TRBV5-1 combines with J gene TRBJ2-7; 8 nucleotides agree with TRBD1. Trimming removed 0 bases from V and 3 bases from J; junction bases left unmatched: 8. This CDR3 comprises 16 residues. Germline V CDR1 and CDR2: SGHRS, YFSETQ. CDR3 nucleotides: TGCGCCAGCAGCTTGGATGACAGGGGTAAAAACTACGAGCAGTACTTC. Amino acids: CASSLDDRGKNYEQYF.

The genes are TRBV9 and TRBJ1-6, with D perhaps TRBD1 (5 bases). V was trimmed by 4 bases and J by 9 bases, leaving 14 bases between them. The CDR3 is 14 amino acids. Germline V CDR1 and CDR2: SGDLS, YYNGEE. CDR3: CASSLGGEGSPLHF. For the CDR3, the DNA is TGTGCCAGCAGCTTGGGGGGTGAGGGTTCACCCCTCCACTTT.

This clone was seen a single time. The chain joins TRBV11-2 to TRBJ2-3; TRBD2 matches at 10 bases. This CDR3 region has 14 residues. With V trimmed by 5 bases and J by 9 bases, 8 bases remained unmatched. Germline V gene lookup returns CDR1 SGHAT and CDR2 FQNNGV. CDR3 nucleotide sequence: TGTGCCAGCAGCCCCCCCGGACTAGCGGTAACGCAGTATTTT. Its protein is CASSPPGLAVTQYF.